Following are 18 T cell receptor beta chains from one sample sequenced in a study of blood T cell repertoires in COVID-19. The table came from immunoSEQ multiplex PCR; TCRdb's copy has only in-frame clones and leaves some out. The sample includes 250,000 to 350,000 clones, approximately 88% of them seen just once. Sequencing was done on a sample of peripheral blood. The origin of the receptors is a man aged 18 to 35 with active or convalescent COVID-19.

This chain connects TRBV10-1 to TRBJ2-3; D is perhaps TRBD1 (6 bases). V gave up 0 bases and J gave up 5 bases, with 18 bases separating them. The CDR3 is 17 amino acids. From germline, CDR1 is WNHNN and CDR2 SYGVQD (reference sequence). The CDR3 DNA reads as TGCGCCAGCAGTGAGTCGATAGTCGCAGGGGCTAAAGATACGCAGTATTTT. Amino acid sequence: CASSESIVAGAKDTQYF.

The chain combines TRBV6-4 with TRBJ1-1; D is perhaps TRBD1 (6 bases). This CDR3 region has 13 residues. From germline, CDR1 is MRHNA and CDR2 SNTAGT. V gave up 5 bases and J gave up 2 bases, with 9 bases separating them. The CDR3 spells CASSWDINTEAFF. CDR3 sequence (DNA): TGTGCCAGCAGTTGGGACATCAACACTGAAGCTTTCTTT.

The chain uses TRBV6-5 and TRBJ1-2; 7 bases align to TRBD1. This CDR3 comprises 14 residues. Germline V CDR1 and CDR2: MNHEY, SVGAGI. Germline trimming cut 2 bases from V and 4 bases from J; bases unmatched to any gene: 4. CDR3 DNA sequence: TGTGCCAGCAGTTACCACAGGGGTACCTATGGCTACACCTTC. Protein sequence: CASSYHRGTYGYTF.

The rearrangement joins TRBV6-2 or TRBV6-3 to TRBJ1-2; D remains unclear. Trimming cost V 3 bases and J 3 bases, with 11 bases left between them. CDR3 length: 14 amino acids. The V gene's germline CDR1 is MNHEY and CDR2 SVGEGT. The CDR3 sequence: CASSYSEGYYGYTF. The CDR3 DNA reads as TGTGCCAGCAGTTATTCCGAGGGCTACTATGGCTACACCTTC.

The rearrangement joins TRBV5-4 to TRBJ2-1; 9 bases match TRBD1. From germline, CDR1 is SGHNT and CDR2 YYREEE (reference sequence). The V gene end was trimmed by 4 bases and the J gene end by 4 bases; junction bases not matched to a gene: 6. The CDR3 runs to 15 residues. The CDR3: CASSVRQGGYNEQFF. The CDR3 DNA is TGTGCCAGCAGCGTAAGACAGGGGGGTTACAATGAGCAGTTCTTC.

The CDR3 DNA reads as TGTGCCAGCACCTGGACCGGGGGTGGAAATGAAAAACTGTTTTTT. It specifies CASTWTGGGNEKLFF. V is TRBV7-9 and J is TRBJ1-4, with D perhaps TRBD1 (5 bases). Germline assignment: CDR1 SEHNR and CDR2 FQNEAQ (reference sequence). Trimming pared 7 bases from V and 5 bases from J, leaving 17 bases between. The CDR3 spans 15 residues.

This clone was counted only a few times. The V gene is TRBV11-2, the J gene TRBJ1-2; 8 bases agree with TRBD1. From germline, CDR1 is SGHAT and CDR2 FQNNGV. The V and J ends lost 3 bases and 7 bases, in that order; junction bases with no gene match: 10. The CDR3 sequence is 15 residues long. CDR3 coding DNA: TGTGCCAGCAGCTTGACAGGGGTACCCTGGGCTGGCTACACCTTC. Translating gives CASSLTGVPWAGYTF.

The CDR3 reads CATSRERQRHEQYF. The DNA of the CDR3 is TGTGCCACCAGCAGAGAAAGGCAGCGACACGAGCAGTACTTC. The rearrangement uses TRBV15 and TRBJ2-7; D uncertain. Trimming stripped 0 bases from V and 5 bases from J, with 11 bases between. The germline CDR1 and CDR2 sequences are LNHNV and YYDKDF (reference sequence). The CDR3 has 14 residues.

The chain has TRBV4-1 and TRBJ2-7; 8 positions match TRBD2. The CDR3 has 15 amino acids. V lost 1 base and J lost 4; bases outside the gene matches: 6. The germline V gene encodes CDR1 MGHRA and CDR2 YSYEKL. As DNA, the CDR3 is TGCGCCAGCAGCCAAGTAGGGACTAGGGCTTACGAGCAGTACTTC. It codes for CASSQVGTRAYEQYF.

J is TRBJ2-1 and V is TRBV11-2, with a weak D call TRBD1 (5 bases). The CDR3 loop spans 17 amino acids. V was cut by 6 bases and J by 1 base, with 19 bases left in between. CDR1 and CDR2 from the germline V gene are SGHAT and FQNNGV. The CDR3 DNA sequence: TGTGCCAGCAGGGGTCAGACAGCTTCGCGATCCTACAATGAGCAGTTCTTC. Translated: CASRGQTASRSYNEQFF.

The chain combines TRBV12-5 with TRBJ1-5; D is undetermined. The CDR3 is made up of 18 amino acids. Trimming removed 9 bases from V and 0 bases from J, with 24 bases in between. Germline V gene sequence: CDR1 LGHNT, CDR2 FRNRAP. Written as DNA, the CDR3 is TGTGCTAGCGGTGAACCCCCCGAGAGAGGTCATAGCAATCAGCCCCAGCATTTT. It encodes CASGEPPERGHSNQPQHF.

The rearrangement joins TRBV20-1 to TRBJ2-5; TRBD2 matches at 7 bases. Looked up from germline, CDR1 is DFQATT and CDR2 is SNEGSKA (reference sequence). The CDR3 consists of 13 residues. V shed 3 bases and J 2 bases; nucleotides not matched to a gene: 3. The CDR3: CSASGLDQETQYF. For the CDR3, the DNA is TGCAGTGCTAGTGGACTAGATCAAGAGACCCAGTACTTC.

The rearrangement joins TRBV11-2 to TRBJ2-6; 11 nucleotides agree with TRBD2. Germline CDR1 reads SGHAT; CDR2 reads FQNNGV. V dropped 5 bases and J dropped 0; count of bases not matched to a gene: 6. CDR3 length: 18 amino acids. In DNA, the CDR3 is TGTGCCAGCAGCCAACGACTAGCGGGGTACTCTGGGGCCAACGTCCTGACTTTC. Its protein product is CASSQRLAGYSGANVLTF.

The table lists this clone with a count of one. The chain uses TRBV10-3 and TRBJ2-3; 8 nucleotides align to TRBD2. CDR1 and CDR2 (germline): ENHRY, SYGVKD. CDR3 length equals 13 residues. With 5 bases clipped from V and 4 bases from J, the junction kept 2 bases outside the gene matches. Here the CDR3 DNA reads TGTGCCATCAGTACGGGGGGGGCAGATACGCAGTATTTT. Its translation is CAISTGGADTQYF.

In regard to this clone: The junction does not match germline at one end; this may be a read error. The V gene is TRBV6-1, the J gene TRBJ1-6, with 7 bases that match TRBD1. This CDR3 comprises 14 residues. Germline CDR1 reads MNHNS; CDR2 reads SASEGT. In nucleotides, the CDR3 is TGTGCCAGCAGCGAAGGGGGCGACTTTTCACCCCTCCACTTT. As protein: CASSEGGDFSPLHF.

The J gene is TRBJ2-7, the V gene TRBV27; 7 bases are a match to TRBD1. This CDR3 has 14 amino acids. V shed 3 bases and J 4 bases; nucleotides not matched to a gene: 6. Germline V gene lookup returns CDR1 MNHEY and CDR2 SMNVEV (reference sequence). The CDR3 sequence: CASSFLGGRYEQYF. CDR3 DNA sequence: TGTGCCAGCAGTTTTCTAGGGGGCAGATACGAGCAGTACTTC.

The chain links TRBV5-4 to TRBJ1-3, with a possible D match to TRBD1 (5 bases). The length of the CDR3 is 15 residues. The V end was cut by 3 bases, the J end by 0 bases, with 10 bases between. Germline values: CDR1 SGHNT, CDR2 YYREEE (reference sequence). The CDR3, as DNA: TGTGCCAGCAGCTCAATGACAGACTCTGGAAACACCATATATTTT. It is translated as CASSSMTDSGNTIYF.

The rearrangement links TRBV7-9 to TRBJ1-2; no clear D gene. Germline V lookup: CDR1 SEHNR, CDR2 FQNEAQ (reference sequence). This CDR3 has 13 amino acids. V lost 5 bases and J lost 5, with 12 bases in between. The CDR3 bases are TGTGCCAGCAGCGCAGGACTCGGGTATGGCTACACCTTC. Protein product: CASSAGLGYGYTF. Variable domain in full (rest from reference TRBV7-9 and TRBJ1-2): DTGVSQNPRHKITKRGQNVTFRCDPISEHNRLYWYRQTLGQGPEFLTYFQNEAQLEKSRLLSDRFSAERPKGSFSTLEIQRTEQGDSAMYLCASSAGLGYGYTFGSGTRLTVV.